The rows below give T cell receptor beta chains drawn from one sample of a study of identical twins. In TCRdb, the 5' RACE reads were re-called with MiXCR into one record per CDR3 protein. The table lists 1.5 million or so distinct CDR3 sequences, under 35% of them singletons. What was sequenced was cord blood. These receptors were obtained from a newborn girl in good health. Both conserved end residues are part of each CDR3. The D gene is left open where the match is weak. Clone size, where shown, is once, few, many, or a class for clones that have expanded.

j_call | d_call | v_call | clone_size | cdr3_aa | cdr3_nt
TRBJ2-6 | TRBD2 | TRBV5-1 | few | CASSLDRTSYSGANVLTF | TGCGCCAGCAGCTTGGACCGGACTAGCTACTCTGGGGCCAACGTCCTGACTTTC
TRBJ2-5 | . | TRBV28 | many | CASSKGGIRETQYF | TGTGCCAGCAGTAAAGGCGGGATCCGAGAGACCCAGTACTTC
TRBJ2-7 | . | TRBV20-1 | . | CSARDRGGANEQYF | TGCAGTGCTAGAGATCGAGGGGGGGCCAATGAGCAGTACTTC
TRBJ2-5 | TRBD1 | TRBV2 | . | CASTEGDREETQYF | TGTGCCAGCACAGAAGGGGACAGAGAAGAGACCCAGTACTTC
TRBJ1-5 | . | TRBV10-2 | . | CASAGTDNQPQHF | TGCGCCAGCGCTGGGACGGACAATCAGCCCCAGCATTTT
TRBJ1-1 | TRBD1 | TRBV6-5 | . | CASTSGTGFTEAFF | TGTGCCAGCACATCCGGGACAGGGTTCACTGAAGCTTTCTTT
TRBJ2-1 | TRBD1 | TRBV6-1 | . | CARRRGGLPYNEQFF | TGTGCCAGACGTCGAGGGGGCCTCCCCTACAATGAGCAGTTCTTC
TRBJ2-7 | . | TRBV3-1 | . | CASSQGLGGVQYF | TGTGCCAGCAGCCAAGGTCTAGGGGGAGTGCAGTACTTC
TRBJ2-4 | TRBD2 | TRBV5-1 | few | CASSSLAGVENIQYF | TGCGCCAGCAGCTCCCTAGCGGGAGTGGAAAACATTCAGTACTTC
TRBJ2-3 | . | TRBV11-3 | . | CASSLDPSPTDTQYF | TGTGCCAGCAGCTTAGACCCCTCGCCCACAGATACGCAGTATTTT
TRBJ1-2 | . | TRBV3-1 | few | CASSQAGQSYGYTF | TGTGCCAGCAGCCAAGCTGGACAGAGTTATGGCTACACCTTC
TRBJ2-3 | . | TRBV10-3 | few | CATISKTATDTQYF | TGTGCCACCATTTCAAAGACAGCCACAGATACGCAGTATTTT
TRBJ1-1 | TRBD1 | TRBV6-2/TRBV6-3 | few | CASRETGSGNTEAFF | TGTGCCAGCAGGGAGACAGGGAGTGGGAACACTGAAGCTTTCTTT
TRBJ1-2 | TRBD1 | TRBV10-3 | many | CAISEHTGVGYTF | TGTGCCATCAGTGAGCATACAGGGGTTGGCTACACCTTC